This T cell receptor beta chain originates from a study of cytomegalovirus exposure and HLA in healthy donors (dated 2017 in TCRdb). Looking at the study overall: In an earlier analysis of 587 of the donors, less than 350 Gb of sequence data and 117 million unique TCR beta sequences from 180 million or so T cells were reported. The study aimed to test whether signatures of past pathogen exposure could be identified by cataloging public T cell receptors. An early release that covered around 590 HLA-typed donors contained 250 to 350 gigabases of sequencing data and 75 million to 100 million unique TCR sequences. The number of typed donors differed by locus: about 629-640 for A, B, C, DRB1 and DQB1; 500 to 550 for DQA1; 606 for DPA1; and roughly 490 for DPB1. The study profiled the T cell repertoires of approximately 700 subjects by immunosequencing and related them to cytomegalovirus serostatus. In the later analysis, no new phenotypic data were used to find candidate immune exposures; instead, reliance was placed on TCR beta sequences and their occurrence across donors. In addition to the first cohort of 666 subjects, a separate validation cohort of under 150 different subjects was used. Alongside the repertoire data, information on donor age, sex, ethnicity and CMV serostatus was compiled. Class I and class II HLA loci were covered by the typing at four-digit resolution. Every repertoire in the discovery cohort had been generated on one and the same sequencing platform. A later genetic analysis took genome-wide SNP genotypes for about 55% of the 666 donors and used that subset as a discovery cohort. Across 300 to 500 genotyped donors of the cohort, an average of approximately 240,000 unique TCR beta nucleotide sequences per donor were sequenced, and 15% to 20% of those sequences were non-productive. A later analysis re-analyzed previously published TCR beta repertoires from 666 donors and added high-resolution HLA genotyping to study TCR occurrence patterns. Because of strong linkage in the cohort, roughly five DR-DQ haplotypes were treated as single units for association and clustering. Among the roughly 390 genotyped donors, around 81% belonged to the genetic ancestry cluster associated with self-reported Caucasian donors. To predict cytomegalovirus infection status, the study brought together high-throughput TCR immunosequencing, statistical association of individual TCRs with disease status, and machine learning. An earlier analysis of approximately 500 of the donors applied high-throughput TCR beta sequencing to assess whether each TCR beta V gene segment acted as functional or pseudogenic. Findings and caveats that apply to the study as a whole: In this cohort, only TCR beta chains were sequenced, and detectable features were limited by the absence of alpha or paired-chain data. Linkage disequilibrium might explain the correlated functional status among segregating V segments, but an unknown experimental factor could not be excluded. V-gene and J-gene trimming of TCR beta chains was associated with a missense DCLRE1C variant in a later genetic analysis, and the association was replicated in an independent cohort. According to a later analysis, TCR association rates differed among HLA loci, with DRB1 alleles showing the most associated TCRs and HLA-C alleles showing the fewest. A further reported finding was that TCR beta sequences accurately predicted the HLA-A and HLA-B alleles for most subjects in the first cohort. A later genetic analysis reported fewer N-insertions in productive TCRs among donors in an Asian-associated ancestry cluster than the roughly 670-donor mean. The study gave a list of 150 to 200 TCR beta chains associated with cytomegalovirus. The authors suggested that the approach could potentially be generalized to other disease states and immunological phenotypes. Most TCR sequences were seen in very few donors, while some public TCRs were found in many individuals. The classifier was reported to diagnose cytomegalovirus status with high specificity and sensitivity in both the original cohort and the validation cohort. In a later analysis, HLA-associated TCR beta chains were found to be more clonally expanded and to have lower generation probabilities than equally common non-associated chains. Specific HLA alleles were associated with about 17,000 TCR beta sequences at a false discovery rate of 0.05 in a later analysis. Some IMGT-functional V segments, including TRBV6-2 and TRBV6-3, could not be told apart with the 87-base-pair reads, so those segments were excluded. For the cohort, immune exposure information was limited to CMV serostatus. A cluster of highly shared sequence variants was judged likely to represent a technical artifact of the sequencing pipeline. Because some donors lacked HLA typing at each locus, the association tests relied only on the typed subset. Most CMV-associated TCR beta chains appeared to be HLA-restricted in a later analysis, and the HLA associations seemed to be driven largely by CMV exposure. Sequencing depth was assumed to be roughly uniform across donors in the presence/absence analyses, though that assumption may not hold. In an earlier analysis of 587 of the donors, most TCR beta V segments appeared in productive rearrangements about 90% or about 30% of the time, broadly matching IMGT annotations. Strong co-occurrence of HLA alleles, especially DR and DQ, made assigning TCR associations to individual alleles difficult. In a later analysis, several top co-occurrence clusters were reported to appear linked to parvovirus B19, influenza, CMV and Epstein-Barr virus. Because counts were too low, roughly 17 rarely observed V segments, including chromosome 9 orphons, were left out of the earlier analysis of about 620 of the donors. In vitro tests confirmed that a few of the cytomegalovirus-associated TCR beta chains recognize cytomegalovirus antigens.

Concerning this clone: Its antigen specificity is not known. Base qualities are not recorded, but no much larger clone differs from it by a single base.

The CDR3, cysteine through phenylalanine, is 15 amino acids long. Here the CDR3 DNA is all that survives: 45 bases in frame from base 1. CDR1 and CDR2, looked up from the germline V gene, are SGDLS and YYNGEE. V lost 0 bases and J lost 2 bases, and the count of bases not matched to a germline gene is 4. The cohort was made up of around 720 healthy bone marrow donors. At the time of sampling, every cohort member was nominally healthy, though immune exposures that went unrecorded were likely present. The donor was CMV seropositive and belonged to the group of over 250 seropositive cohort members. Each donor provided a peripheral blood sample, and peripheral blood mononuclear cells were used for TCR beta sequencing. The Qiagen DNeasy Blood Extraction Kit was used to extract genomic DNA from the blood cell samples. The library was generated by the immunoSEQ multiplex PCR assay. For the multiplex PCR, a mixture combining 60 forward primers for TCR Vbeta segments and 13 reverse primers for TCR Jbeta segments was used. A multiplex PCR assay on genomic DNA amplified the CDR3 region of rearranged TCR beta genes. The amplified TCR beta libraries were sequenced on the Illumina HiSeq System as 87-base-pair reads. As for how the authors treated the data: A later analysis counted approximately 84 million unique TCR beta chains across the 700 or so repertoires, and some 11 million of these chains were shared by at least two donors. To remove PCR and sequencing errors, raw reads were error-corrected and collapsed into unique sequences using a nearest-neighbor algorithm that merged closely related sequences. CDR3 sequences were aligned to IMGT reference sequences to assign V, D and J gene segments. For a sequence to be retained, a match of at least six nucleotides was required to both a V gene segment and a J gene segment. A rearrangement counted as productive if the CDR3 had no stop codons and remained in frame with V and J, and every other rearrangement counted as non-productive. Following IMGT convention, CDR3 was defined as the stretch from the second conserved V-encoded cysteine up to the conserved J-encoded phenylalanine. In an earlier analysis of more than 550 of the donors, sequences lacking an unambiguous match to a single V gene segment were excluded. In an earlier analysis of several hundred of the donors, V segments were called functional above 56.7% productive rearrangements and were called segregating when the between-donor standard deviation exceeded 5%. A statistical classification framework was built for diagnosing cytomegalovirus status from the catalog of TCR beta chain sequences. In a later analysis, V and J genes were assigned by comparing TCR nucleotide sequences against IMGT/GENE-DB human TR gene sequences. In a later analysis, CDR3 sequences and most-parsimonious VDJ recombination scenarios were assigned using the TCRdist pipeline. In a later analysis, every TCR beta chain was defined by the combination of its CDR3 amino acid sequence and its V-gene family, and reads without a unique V-gene family were dropped. As a way to deal with suspected cross-contamination and a sequencing artifact, a later analysis dropped over 550 nucleotide sequences that were highly shared and had low generation probability. In a later analysis, a clonal expansion index for each public chain was calculated from normalized within-repertoire ranks of inferred template counts. In a later analysis, generation probabilities were computed with a VDJ recombination model fitted to out-of-frame rearrangements, and the resulting probabilities were checked against IGoR. In a later analysis, TCR-TCR, TCR-HLA and TCR-CMV co-occurrence was scored with hypergeometric tests, and a repertoire-size bias correction was applied to TCR pairs. In a later analysis, false discovery rates were estimated by permuting HLA or CMV assignments 20 times. In a later analysis, co-occurring TCRs were grouped using DBSCAN, with TCRdist sequence similarity added in when clustering inside HLA-allele-positive subsets. For co-occurrence clustering, repertoires with fewer than 30,000 or more than 120,000 public chains were excluded, along with roughly 5 repertoires with anomalous nucleotide sharing. Here the immuneACCESS table is served through TCRdb, limited to in-frame sequences with V and J called. Missing clones are a known gap in these copies; in checked studies unresolved V genes cover under half, and the rest lacks a known reason. V and J calls plus clone size are reproduced from that table; the DNA served to infer D and trimming. The sample records approximately 110,000 clones, over 60% of which are singletons. 9.5% to 15% of the sample belongs to the ten largest clones.

The chain couples TRBV9 to TRBJ1-1; 7 nucleotides in the junction match TRBD1. The TCR sequence derives from a middle-aged woman in good health and CMV-seropositive. Source material: PBMCs. Read as DNA, the sequence is TGTGCCAGCAGCGTAGGACACAGGGGTAACACTGAAGCTTTCTTT. It specifies CASSVGHRGNTEAFF. The variable domain in full, with residues beyond the CDR3 obtained from the reference TRBV9 and TRBJ1-1 genes, is DSGVTQTPKHLITATGQRVTLRCSPRSGDLSVYWYQQSLDQGLQFLIQYYNGEERAKGNILERFSAQQFPDLHSELNLSSLELGDSALYFCASSVGHRGNTEAFFGQGTRLTVV.